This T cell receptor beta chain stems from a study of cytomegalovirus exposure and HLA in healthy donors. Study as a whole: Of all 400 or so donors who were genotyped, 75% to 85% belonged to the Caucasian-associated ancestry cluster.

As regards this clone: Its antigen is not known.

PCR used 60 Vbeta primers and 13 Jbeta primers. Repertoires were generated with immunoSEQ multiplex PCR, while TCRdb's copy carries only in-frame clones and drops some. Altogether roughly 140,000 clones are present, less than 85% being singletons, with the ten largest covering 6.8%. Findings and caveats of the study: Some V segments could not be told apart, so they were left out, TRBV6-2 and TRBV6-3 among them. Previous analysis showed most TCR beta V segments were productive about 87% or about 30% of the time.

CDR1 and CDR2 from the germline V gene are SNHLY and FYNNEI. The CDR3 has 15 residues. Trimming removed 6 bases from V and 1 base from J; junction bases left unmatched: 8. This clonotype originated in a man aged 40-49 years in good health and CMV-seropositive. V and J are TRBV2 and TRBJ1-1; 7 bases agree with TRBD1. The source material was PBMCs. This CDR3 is CASRYLQGRNTEAFF. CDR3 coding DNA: TGTGCCAGCAGGTACCTACAGGGGAGGAACACTGAAGCTTTCTTT.